These T cell receptor beta chains were read from a single sample in a study of control samples from healthy donors and cancer patients. Profiling relied on immunoSEQ multiplex PCR, and the TCRdb table lists in-frame clones only, not all of them. Of roughly 150,000 clones in the sample, approximately 90% are singletons; the top ten hold 0.68%. What was sequenced was blood. The receptors originated from a young woman in good health. CDR3s include the opening cysteine and the closing phenylalanine or tryptophan. The D gene is left open where the match is weak. Clone sizes are given selectively: once, few, many, or a class where the clone is expanded.

D gene | J gene | V gene | clone size | CDR3 protein | CDR3 DNA
. | TRBJ2-6 | TRBV18 | . | CASSAEHSGSTGANVLTF | TGTGCCAGCTCGGCAGAACACTCGGGATCCACTGGGGCCAACGTCCTGACTTTC
TRBD1 | TRBJ1-2 | TRBV4-2 | . | CASSLPDRGLLYGYTF | TGTGCCAGCAGCCTGCCGGACAGGGGGCTCCTCTATGGCTACACCTTC
TRBD1 | TRBJ1-1 | TRBV5-4 | . | CASSFESSITTGLTEAFF | TGTGCCAGCAGCTTTGAGTCTTCGATAACGACAGGGTTGACTGAAGCTTTCTTT
. | TRBJ2-5 | TRBV19 | once | CASSIGGWETQYF | TGTGCCAGTAGTATAGGGGGCTGGGAGACCCAGTACTTC
. | TRBJ2-3 | TRBV20-1 | . | CSASWPDSITHDTQYF | TGCAGTGCTAGTTGGCCGGACTCTATAACACACGATACGCAGTATTTT
. | TRBJ1-1 | TRBV7-6 | . | CASSLEGGREAFF | TGTGCCAGCAGCTTGGAGGGGGGGCGTGAAGCTTTCTTT
. | TRBJ2-7 | TRBV14 | . | CASSRLDSYEQYF | TGTGCCAGCAGCCGACTGGATTCCTACGAGCAGTACTTC
. | TRBJ2-1 | TRBV19 | . | CASSSNREHNEQFF | TGTGCCAGTAGTTCTAACAGGGAACACAATGAGCAGTTCTTC
TRBD2 | TRBJ2-1 | TRBV29-1 | . | CSVTTGTSDNEQFF | TGCAGCGTGACTACCGGGACTAGCGATAATGAGCAGTTCTTC
. | TRBJ2-7 | TRBV3-1/TRBV3-2 | . | CASSLNRVRVYEQYF | TGTGCCAGCAGCCTTAATCGGGTTCGAGTTTACGAGCAGTACTTC
TRBD1 | TRBJ1-1 | TRBV4-3 | . | CASSQEGDRVGTEAFF | TGCGCCAGCAGCCAAGAAGGGGACAGGGTTGGCACTGAAGCTTTCTTT
TRBD1 | TRBJ1-1 | TRBV19 | once | CASLTTGQPRTEAFF | TGTGCCAGTCTCACGACGGGACAGCCGAGGACTGAAGCTTTCTTT
TRBD1 | TRBJ2-1 | TRBV7-3 | once | CASSTRDRKFF | TGTGCCAGCAGCACCCGGGACAGGAAGTTCTTC
. | TRBJ1-4 | TRBV28 | . | CASNPQGTNEKLFF | TGTGCCAGCAATCCCCAGGGCACTAATGAAAAACTGTTTTTT
TRBD1 | TRBJ1-1 | TRBV11-2 | . | CASSLGRQGDDTEAFF | TGTGCCAGCAGCTTAGGTCGACAGGGAGACGACACTGAAGCTTTCTTT
TRBD1 | TRBJ1-3 | TRBV6-5 | once | CASSTTGTGGDTIYF | TGTGCCAGCAGTACAACCGGGACAGGGGGGGACACCATATATTTT
TRBD2 | TRBJ2-3 | TRBV5-4 | . | CASLLAGATDTQYF | TGTGCCAGCCTACTAGCGGGAGCGACAGATACGCAGTATTTT
. | TRBJ1-1 | TRBV12-3/TRBV12-4 | . | CASSLIVGEAFF | TGTGCCAGCAGTTTAATAGTGGGGGAAGCTTTCTTT
TRBD1 | TRBJ2-7 | TRBV11-2 | . | CASSLRQGLDEQYF | TGTGCCAGCAGCTTACGACAGGGGTTGGACGAGCAGTACTTC
. | TRBJ1-2 | TRBV5-1 | . | CASSLAAGSEGYTF | TGCGCCAGCAGCTTGGCAGCAGGGTCGGAGGGCTACACCTTC
TRBD1 | TRBJ2-7 | TRBV5-6 | . | CASSLDGQGAIANEQYF | TGTGCCAGCAGCTTGGATGGACAGGGGGCAATAGCGAACGAGCAGTACTTC
TRBD1 | TRBJ1-4 | TRBV4-3 | . | CASSQEDRLEKLFF | TGCGCCAGCAGCCAAGAGGACAGGCTTGAAAAACTGTTTTTT
. | TRBJ1-1 | TRBV6-5 | . | CASSPNRGREAFF | TGTGCCAGCAGTCCTAATAGGGGGAGGGAAGCTTTCTTT
. | TRBJ1-4 | TRBV9 | . | CASSVGRAGEKLFF | TGTGCCAGCAGCGTGGGCAGGGCGGGAGAAAAACTGTTTTTT
. | TRBJ2-1 | TRBV28 | . | CASSFLDGSYNEQFF | TGTGCCAGCAGTTTTCTGGACGGCTCCTACAATGAGCAGTTCTTC
. | TRBJ2-7 | TRBV10-3 | . | CAISGSDSGDYSYEQYF | TGTGCCATCAGTGGTTCCGATTCAGGGGACTACTCCTACGAGCAGTACTTC
. | TRBJ1-4 | TRBV4-1 | . | CASSQVGMRGYGEKLFF | TGCGCCAGCAGCCAAGTGGGGATGAGGGGTTATGGTGAAAAACTGTTTTTT
TRBD1 | TRBJ2-5 | TRBV7-9 | . | CASSLGGTVQETQYF | TGTGCCAGCAGCTTAGGGGGGACAGTCCAAGAGACCCAGTACTTC
. | TRBJ2-3 | TRBV11-3 | . | CASSRGSGGVEDTQYF | TGTGCCAGCAGCCGGGGAAGTGGAGGAGTTGAGGATACGCAGTATTTT
TRBD2 | TRBJ2-3 | TRBV9 | . | CASSHATSGRAHTQYF | TGTGCCAGCAGCCACGCCACTAGCGGGAGGGCTCATACGCAGTATTTT
. | TRBJ1-1 | TRBV12-3/TRBV12-4 | . | CASSFSENTEAFF | TGTGCCAGCAGTTTCTCTGAAAACACTGAAGCTTTCTTT
. | TRBJ1-1 | TRBV6-5 | . | CASSWQVGTEAFF | TGTGCCAGCAGTTGGCAGGTCGGCACTGAAGCTTTCTTT
TRBD2 | TRBJ2-3 | TRBV4-3 | . | CASSQSPSGPFYSTDTQYF | TGCGCCAGCAGCCAGTCCCCTAGCGGTCCATTTTATTCCACAGATACGCAGTATTTT
. | TRBJ2-5 | TRBV11-3 | . | CASSLRGFETQYF | TGTGCCAGCAGCCTCAGGGGATTTGAGACCCAGTACTTC
. | TRBJ2-1 | TRBV7-8 | . | CASSPWASVYNEQFF | TGTGCCAGCAGCCCCTGGGCTAGCGTGTACAATGAGCAGTTCTTC
. | TRBJ1-1 | TRBV28 | . | CASSVRGTEAFF | TGTGCCAGCAGTGTGAGGGGTACTGAAGCTTTCTTT
. | TRBJ2-7 | TRBV15 | . | CATSRDGAGDSYEQYF | TGTGCCACCAGCAGAGACGGAGCGGGTGACTCCTACGAGCAGTACTTC
. | TRBJ2-1 | TRBV2 | . | CASSELLPNEQFF | TGTGCCAGCAGTGAGCTTCTCCCCAATGAGCAGTTCTTC
TRBD1 | TRBJ2-7 | TRBV6-1 | . | CASRLGTGGYEQYF | TGTGCCAGCAGGCTCGGGACAGGGGGCTACGAGCAGTACTTC
TRBD2 | TRBJ2-2 | TRBV18 | . | CASSPRVLGLAGGHFEDTGELFF | TGTGCCAGCTCACCACGGGTATTGGGGCTAGCGGGAGGGCACTTTGAGGACACCGGGGAGCTGTTTTTT
. | TRBJ2-1 | TRBV10-3 | . | CAIKERGYNEQFF | TGTGCCATCAAGGAGAGGGGATACAATGAGCAGTTCTTC
TRBD2 | TRBJ2-2 | TRBV28 | . | CASSLAGGLVGELFF | TGTGCCAGCAGTTTAGCGGGGGGCTTGGTCGGGGAGCTGTTTTTT
. | TRBJ2-1 | TRBV11-2 | . | CASSFKDLWRGYEQFF | TGTGCCAGCAGCTTTAAGGACCTCTGGAGGGGCTATGAGCAGTTCTTC
. | TRBJ1-6 | TRBV5-1 | . | CASSDPTRGHSPLHF | TGCGCCAGCAGCGACCCGACAAGGGGACATTCACCCCTCCACTTT
TRBD1 | TRBJ2-1 | TRBV15 | . | CATSRRRTGGNNEQFF | TGTGCCACCAGCAGAAGAAGGACAGGGGGGAATAATGAGCAGTTCTTC
. | TRBJ1-2 | TRBV5-6 | . | CASSFQGGYTF | TGTGCCAGCAGCTTCCAGGGGGGCTACACCTTC
. | TRBJ2-5 | TRBV27 | . | CASRGQETQYF | TGTGCCAGCAGAGGCCAAGAGACCCAGTACTTC
TRBD1 | TRBJ1-5 | TRBV29-1 | . | CSVGQGNQPQHF | TGCAGCGTTGGACAGGGTAATCAGCCCCAGCATTTT
. | TRBJ2-7 | TRBV5-1 | . | CASTDSSAEQYF | TGCGCCAGCACCGACAGCTCGGCCGAGCAGTACTTC
TRBD1 | TRBJ1-4 | TRBV28 | . | CASSLTGDEKLFF | TGTGCCAGCAGTCTGACAGGGGATGAAAAACTGTTTTTT
. | TRBJ1-2 | TRBV5-4 | few | CASSLVEGYYGYTF | TGTGCCAGCAGCTTGGTCGAGGGTTACTATGGCTACACCTTC